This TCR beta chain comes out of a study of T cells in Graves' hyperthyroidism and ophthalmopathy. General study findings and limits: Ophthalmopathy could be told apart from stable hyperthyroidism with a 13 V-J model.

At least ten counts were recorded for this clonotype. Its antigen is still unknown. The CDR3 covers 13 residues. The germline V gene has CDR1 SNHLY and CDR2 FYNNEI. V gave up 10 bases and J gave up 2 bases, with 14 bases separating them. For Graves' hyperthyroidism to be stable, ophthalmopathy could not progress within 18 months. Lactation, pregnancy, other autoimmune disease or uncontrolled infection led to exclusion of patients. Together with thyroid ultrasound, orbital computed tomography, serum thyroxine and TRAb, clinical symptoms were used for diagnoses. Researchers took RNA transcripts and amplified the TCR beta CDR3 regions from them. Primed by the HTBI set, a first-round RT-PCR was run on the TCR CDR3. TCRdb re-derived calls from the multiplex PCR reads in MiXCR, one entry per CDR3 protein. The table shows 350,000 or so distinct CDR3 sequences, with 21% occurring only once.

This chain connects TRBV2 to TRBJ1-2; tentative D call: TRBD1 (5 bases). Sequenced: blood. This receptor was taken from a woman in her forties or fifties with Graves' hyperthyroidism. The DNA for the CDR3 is TGTGCCATGGACCCGGGACCCAACTATGGCTACACCTTC. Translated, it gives CAMDPGPNYGYTF.